The next 26 T cell receptor beta chains were all read from a single sample in a study of T-cell memory formation after mild COVID-19. Using its own MiXCR run on the 5' RACE reads, TCRdb lists one record per CDR3 protein. Of under 650,000 distinct CDR3 sequences in the sample, roughly 18% are singletons; the top ten hold around 13%. Sequencing was performed on PBMCs or a T cell subset sorted from them (not recorded which). Source of these receptors: an adult woman who had mild COVID-19 (a few samples of this study predate the infection). Cell type and time point are not known.

The chain couples TRBV10-2 to TRBJ2-1, with 8 bases that match TRBD1. V shed 7 bases, J shed 3 bases, and the junction held 2 bases outside the gene matches. This CDR3 spans 13 amino acids. Looked up from germline, CDR1 is WSHSY and CDR2 is SAAADI. The CDR3 loop is CASTGGGYNEQFF. CDR3 nucleotides: TGCGCCAGCACAGGGGGCGGCTACAATGAGCAGTTCTTC.

This clonotype has ten or more counts. The chain links TRBV5-1 to TRBJ2-7; no definite D call. Germline values: CDR1 SGHRS, CDR2 YFSETQ. The CDR3 is 14 residues long. The V gene lost 0 bases and the J gene lost 0 bases, with 7 bases spanning the gap. The CDR3: CASSLEGSSYEQYF. The CDR3 DNA sequence: TGCGCCAGCAGCTTGGAAGGAAGCTCCTACGAGCAGTACTTC.

This clonotype was counted between two and nine times. The rearrangement joins TRBV24-1 to TRBJ1-2, with 7 bases aligning to TRBD1. Germline CDR1 reads KGHDR; CDR2 reads SFDVKD. V gave up 4 bases and J gave up 6 bases; unmatched junction bases: 10. The CDR3 totals 15 residues. The CDR3 region is CATSDPGQAPDGYTF. The CDR3 region has the DNA TGTGCCACCAGTGACCCCGGACAGGCCCCCGATGGCTACACCTTC.

V and J are TRBV7-9 and TRBJ1-2; TRBD1 aligns across 8 bases. J lost 4 bases, V lost 8 bases, and 6 bases had no gene match. The CDR3 covers 13 residues. Germline loops: CDR1 SEHNR, CDR2 FQNEAQ (reference sequence). The CDR3 is CASGAGGGYGYTF. The CDR3, as DNA: TGTGCCAGCGGGGCAGGGGGCGGCTATGGCTACACCTTC.

V and J are TRBV5-1 and TRBJ2-3; D gene uncertain. Germline assignment: CDR1 SGHRS and CDR2 YFSETQ. The V and J ends lost 1 base and 2 bases respectively, with 11 bases between them. There are 15 residues in the CDR3. Here the CDR3 reads CASSLPYTNTDTQYF. The CDR3 DNA reads TGCGCCAGCAGCTTGCCCTACACAAACACAGATACGCAGTATTTT.

The rearrangement uses TRBV12-3 or TRBV12-4 and TRBJ1-2, with D possibly TRBD1 on 5 matching bases. The CDR3 totals 15 residues. The V end lost 4 bases, the J end lost 2 bases, and 14 bases lay between the germline ends. The CDR3 DNA reads TGTGCCAGCAGTTCACAGGTTTATGGGAACTATGGCTACACCTTC. Translation: CASSSQVYGNYGYTF.

This clonotype was detected a few times. The rearrangement uses TRBV19 and TRBJ1-2; 7 bases line up with TRBD1. The CDR3 spans 15 residues. Germline CDR1 and CDR2: LNHDA and SQIVND (reference sequence). V shed 3 bases and J 2 bases; nucleotides not matched to a gene: 6. The CDR3 loop reads CASSMGNRGNYGYTF. The CDR3 bases are TGTGCCAGTAGTATGGGTAACAGGGGAAACTATGGCTACACCTTC.

The J gene is TRBJ2-2, the V gene TRBV7-2; TRBD1 might be the D (6 bases). The germline gives CDR1 SGHTA, CDR2 FQGNSA. Trimming took 5 bases from V and 10 from J, leaving 14 bases between them. The CDR3 extends over 13 amino acids. CDR3 loop: CASSTTTGAELFF. For the CDR3, the DNA is TGTGCCAGCAGCACCACGACAGGCGCGGAGCTGTTTTTT.

V is TRBV7-9 and J is TRBJ2-1; weak D call: TRBD2 (6 bases). Between the trimmed V and J ends, which lost 5 bases and 6 bases, there was a span of 11 bases. CDR1 SEHNR and CDR2 FQNEAQ come from the germline V gene (reference sequence). The CDR3 is made up of 13 amino acids. CDR3: CASSPRGPNEQFF. The CDR3, as DNA: TGTGCCAGCAGCCCGCGGGGTCCCAATGAGCAGTTCTTC. The variable domain in full, completed from reference TRBV7-9 and TRBJ2-1, reads DTGVSQNPRHKITKRGQNVTFRCDPISEHNRLYWYRQTLGQGPEFLTYFQNEAQLEKSRLLSDRFSAERPKGSFSTLEIQRTEQGDSAMYLCASSPRGPNEQFFGPGTRLTVL.

This chain joins TRBV12-5 and TRBJ1-2, with D tentatively TRBD1 (5 bases). Trimming removed 4 bases from V and 4 bases from J, with 16 bases in between. This CDR3 is 15 amino acids long. Germline V gene sequence: CDR1 LGHNT, CDR2 FRNRAP. The CDR3 here is CASGSPSSGTYGYTF. The CDR3 region has the DNA TGTGCTAGTGGTTCCCCGTCCTCAGGGACCTATGGCTACACCTTC.

The chain combines TRBV29-1 with TRBJ2-1; either TRBD1 or TRBD2 may supply D (5 bases each). Germline V lookup: CDR1 SQVTM, CDR2 ANQGSEA. The CDR3 consists of 13 residues. Trimming pared 4 bases from V and 6 bases from J, leaving 13 bases between. The CDR3 protein is CSVGGIRLNEQFF. The DNA of the CDR3 is TGCAGCGTTGGGGGGATCCGCCTCAATGAGCAGTTCTTC.

V and J are TRBV7-9 and TRBJ2-5; 12 bases fit TRBD2. The junction had 5 bases not matched to a gene; V was cut back by 1 base and J by 5 bases. The CDR3 extends over 16 amino acids. Germline V gene data show CDR1 as SEHNR and CDR2 as FQNEAQ (reference sequence). The CDR3 nucleotides read TGTGCCAGCAGCTTAGGCAGACTAGCGGGAGCTGAGACCCAGTACTTC. Translating it yields CASSLGRLAGAETQYF.

The chain combines TRBV7-3 with TRBJ2-7; possibly TRBD1 or TRBD2 for D (5 bases each). The CDR3 loop spans 13 amino acids. Germline CDR1 is SGHTA and CDR2 is FQGTGA. V was clipped by 5 bases and J by 6 bases, with 14 bases between them. CDR3 in DNA: TGTGCCAGCAGCGCTCACCCAGGGAGCGAGCAGTACTTC. Protein: CASSAHPGSEQYF.

The table lists this clonotype with a few counts. This chain joins TRBV13 and TRBJ1-2; no firm D call. The germline gives CDR1 PRHDT, CDR2 FYEKMQ (reference sequence). V gave up 2 bases and J gave up 8 bases, with 9 bases separating them. The CDR3 is 12 residues long. As DNA, the CDR3 is TGTGCCAGCAGCTTAAGGCCTTCCGGCTACACCTTC. Amino acid sequence: CASSLRPSGYTF. The full variable domain, rest sourced from reference TRBV13 and TRBJ1-2, is AAGVIQSPRHLIKEKRETATLKCYPIPRHDTVYWYQQGPGQDPQFLISFYEKMQSDKGSIPDRFSAQQFSDYHSELNMSSLELGDSALYFCASSLRPSGYTFGSGTRLTVV.

This clonotype occurred a few times. The rearrangement uses TRBV24-1 and TRBJ2-1; the D gene is possibly TRBD2 (6 bases). CDR1 KGHDR and CDR2 SFDVKD come from the germline V gene. Between the trimmed V and J ends, which lost 9 bases and 14 bases, there was a span of 16 bases. The CDR3 loop spans 11 amino acids. The CDR3 DNA reads TGTGCCACCCAGTCGGGGGAATGGGAGTTCTTC. It specifies CATQSGEWEFF.

This clonotype has only a few counts. The chain recombines TRBV9 with TRBJ2-5; no clear D gene. V lost 0 bases to trimming and J lost 0 bases, with 12 bases between them. The CDR3 has 16 residues. CDR1 is SGDLS, CDR2 YYNGEE, per germline. CDR3 sequence: CASSVAPQVNQETQYF. In DNA, the CDR3 is TGTGCCAGCAGCGTAGCGCCCCAGGTCAACCAAGAGACCCAGTACTTC.

This clonotype was detected a few times. Relative to the germline gene, one junction end is altered; a read error may explain this. The chain is built from TRBV3-1 and TRBJ1-5; 7 positions match TRBD1. The CDR3 is 18 amino acids. Germline V gives CDR1 LGHDT, CDR2 YNNKEL (reference sequence). Written as DNA, the CDR3 is TGTGCCAGCAGTCAAGCATCAGGAGGGGGCGCGGGCCATCAGCCCCAGCATTTT. It translates to CASSQASGGGAGHQPQHF. The variable domain in full, with the rest retrieved from reference TRBV3-1 and TRBJ1-5, is DTAVSQTPKYLVTQMGNDKSIKCEQNLGHDTMYWYKQDSKKFLKIMFSYNNKELIINETVPNRFSPKSPDKAHLNLHINSLELGDSAVYFCASSQASGGGAGHQPQHFGDGTRLSIL.

V and J are TRBV6-2 or TRBV6-3 and TRBJ2-7, with 13 bases matching TRBD2. The CDR3 runs 15 residues. Germline V gives CDR1 MNHEY, CDR2 SVGEGT. V trimming: 8 bases; J trimming: 6 bases; junction bases outside the gene matches: 10. CDR3 sequence reads: CASAGLAGVWVEQYF. The CDR3 nucleotides are TGTGCCAGCGCTGGACTAGCGGGAGTATGGGTCGAGCAGTACTTC.

This chain links TRBV20-1 with TRBJ2-7; D is perhaps TRBD2 (6 bases). This CDR3 has 13 residues. From germline, CDR1 is DFQATT and CDR2 SNEGSKA (reference sequence). The CDR3 bases are TGCTCCTTGTCGGGAGCTACCTCCTACGAGCAGTACTTC. Protein sequence: CSLSGATSYEQYF.

This clonotype was seen a handful of times. J is TRBJ2-1 and V is TRBV7-3; 10 bases match TRBD2. This CDR3 region has 14 residues. With 5 bases clipped from V and 8 bases from J, the junction kept 6 bases outside the gene matches. Germline V CDR1 and CDR2: SGHTA, FQGTGA. The CDR3, as DNA: TGTGCCAGCAGCCCCGGTGGGACTAGCGATGAGCAGTTCTTC. Its translation: CASSPGGTSDEQFF.

This sequence joins TRBV7-8 and TRBJ1-2; D uncertain. The length of the CDR3 is 11 residues. V was cut by 3 bases and J by 6 bases, with 5 bases left in between. Germline-derived CDR1 and CDR2 are SGHVS and FQNEAQ. For the CDR3, the DNA is TGTGCCAGCAGCTTTCGGGATGGCTACACCTTC. Its translation is CASSFRDGYTF.

Only a few counts were recorded for this clonotype. The V and J genes are TRBV25-1 and TRBJ2-4; D assignment may be TRBD1 or TRBD2 (5 bases each). The V end lost 3 bases, the J end lost 9 bases, and 15 bases lay between the germline ends. The CDR3 runs to 14 residues. Germline CDR1 MGHDK, CDR2 SYGVNS. The CDR3 protein is CASSEARGLGIQYF. The CDR3 coding sequence is TGTGCCAGCAGTGAGGCCCGGGGCCTAGGCATTCAGTACTTC.

V gene TRBV5-1 combines with J gene TRBJ1-2, with D maybe TRBD1 (5 bases). Germline V gene lookup returns CDR1 SGHRS and CDR2 YFSETQ. V shed 4 bases and J shed 6 bases, with 13 bases lying between them. The CDR3 consists of 13 residues. CDR3 coding DNA: TGCGCCAGCAGCCCCGACAGTCTGGATGGCTACACCTTC. This encodes CASSPDSLDGYTF.

The chain recombines TRBV5-1 with TRBJ2-1; D may be TRBD1 (6 bases). Trimming left V 0 bases short and J 8 bases short, with 15 bases between. Looked up from germline, CDR1 is SGHRS and CDR2 is YFSETQ. The CDR3 is made up of 15 amino acids. The CDR3 protein is CASSLARGVSDEQFF. DNA for the CDR3: TGCGCCAGCAGCTTGGCCAGGGGAGTTAGCGATGAGCAGTTCTTC.

This clonotype appeared a few times. The chain has TRBV28 and TRBJ2-7; 7 bases fit TRBD1. The junction had 6 bases not matched to a gene; V was cut back by 7 bases and J by 0 bases. Germline lookup yields CDR1 MDHEN and CDR2 SYDVKM. This CDR3 contains 14 residues. DNA for the CDR3: TGTGCCAGCATTCCCGGGACAGCCTCCTACGAGCAGTACTTC. It specifies CASIPGTASYEQYF.

In its sample, this clonotype was seen a few times. The chain carries TRBV5-1 and TRBJ2-7; the match to TRBD2 covers 7 bases. CDR1 and CDR2 from the germline V gene are SGHRS and YFSETQ. The CDR3 is 18 residues long. J lost 0 bases, V lost 0 bases, and 12 bases had no gene match. The CDR3 nucleotides are TGCGCCAGCAGCTTGGAGCTAGCGGCCCCCCGACTCTCCTACGAGCAGTACTTC. This encodes CASSLELAAPRLSYEQYF.